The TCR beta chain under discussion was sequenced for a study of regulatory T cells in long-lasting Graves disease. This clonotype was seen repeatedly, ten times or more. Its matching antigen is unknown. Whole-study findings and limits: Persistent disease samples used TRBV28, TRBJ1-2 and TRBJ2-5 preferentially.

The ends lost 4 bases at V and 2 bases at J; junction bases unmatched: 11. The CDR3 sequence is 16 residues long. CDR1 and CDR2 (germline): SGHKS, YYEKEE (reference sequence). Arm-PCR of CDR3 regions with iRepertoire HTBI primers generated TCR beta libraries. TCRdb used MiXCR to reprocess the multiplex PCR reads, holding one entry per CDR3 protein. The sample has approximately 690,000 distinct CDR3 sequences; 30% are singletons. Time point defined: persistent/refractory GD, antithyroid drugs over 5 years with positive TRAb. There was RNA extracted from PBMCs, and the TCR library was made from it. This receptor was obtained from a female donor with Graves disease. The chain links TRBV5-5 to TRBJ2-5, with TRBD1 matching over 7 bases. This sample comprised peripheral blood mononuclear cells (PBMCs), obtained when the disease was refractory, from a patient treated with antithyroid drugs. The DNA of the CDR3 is TGTGCCAGCAGCCCCCCCCTGACAGGGCGGCAAGAGACCCAGTACTTC. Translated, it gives CASSPPLTGRQETQYF. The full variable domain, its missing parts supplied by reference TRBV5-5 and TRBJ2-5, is DAGVTQSPTHLIKTRGQQVTLRCSPISGHKSVSWYQQVLGQGPQFIFQYYEKEERGRGNFPDRFSARQFPNYSSELNVNALLLGDSALYLCASSPPLTGRQETQYFGPGTRLLVL.